This TCR beta chain originates from a study of T cells in Graves' hyperthyroidism and ophthalmopathy. Amplified TCR beta CDR3 regions came from RNA transcripts. Initially, a first-round RT-PCR of the TCR CDR3 employed the HTBI primer set. Each CDR3 protein gets one entry after TCRdb re-called the multiplex PCR reads with MiXCR. The repertoire includes about 480,000 distinct CDR3 sequences, under 25% of them detected once, and around 54% sits in the top ten. This CDR3 is built from 16 residues. Losses at the gene ends were 6 bases for V and 3 bases for J; bases not matched to a gene: 10. Thyroid ultrasound, orbital computed tomography, clinical symptoms, and serum thyroxine and TRAb underpinned diagnoses.

Sequenced material: blood. J is TRBJ1-3 and V is TRBV12-3 or TRBV12-4; 8 bases match TRBD1. The clonotype originates from an older woman with Graves' ophthalmopathy. The CDR3 sequence is CASRDTGGFVGNTIYF. The CDR3 DNA follows: TGTGCCAGCAGGGATACAGGGGGTTTCGTTGGAAACACCATATATTTT.